The 21 T cell receptor beta chains below were found in one sample sequenced in a study of blood T cell dynamics during melanoma immunotherapy. Profiling relied on immunoSEQ multiplex PCR, and the TCRdb table lists in-frame clones only, not all of them. The sample gives roughly 6,700 clones, approximately 85% of which show up once; about 33% is in the top ten. Time point meaning: week 3, after first cycle of checkpoint inhibitor. The source material was blood, sampled from a patient treated with checkpoint blockade. The receptor source for this set is a human donor with melanoma. Some clones in this sample may be carry-over from other donors' samples.

About this clone: Within the sample, other DNA sequences also encode this same CDR3. V is TRBV28 and J is TRBJ1-1, with unresolved D. The CDR3 has 14 residues. In germline, CDR1 is MDHEN, CDR2 SYDVKM. Trimming took off 6 bases at V and 11 bases at J, with 22 bases between the two ends. The CDR3 here is CASSLLGLEGEAFF. The CDR3 DNA reads as TGTGCCAGCAGCCTGTTGGGCCTCGAAGGAGAGGCTTTCTTT.

The V and J genes are TRBV2 and TRBJ2-5; 16 nucleotides line up with TRBD2. Germline V gene data show CDR1 as SNHLY and CDR2 as FYNNEI. CDR3 length: 16 amino acids. Unmatched junction bases numbered 2, after V lost 5 bases and J lost 2 bases. CDR3 bases: TGTGCCAGCAGTCCGGGACTAGCGGGGGGGCAAGAGACCCAGTACTTC. This encodes CASSPGLAGGQETQYF.

This CDR3 is CAISPLAGRGTEAFF. As DNA, the CDR3 is TGTGCCATCAGTCCTCTTGCGGGTAGGGGCACTGAAGCTTTCTTT. The genes are TRBV10-3 and TRBJ1-1, with D maybe TRBD1 (5 bases). Germline lookup yields CDR1 ENHRY and CDR2 SYGVKD. The CDR3 is made up of 15 amino acids. Trimming removed 5 bases at V and 4 bases at J, with 17 bases between.

The chain carries TRBV7-9 and TRBJ1-1; D uncertain. Germline V gene data show CDR1 as SEHNR and CDR2 as FQNEAQ (reference sequence). The CDR3 length is 15 residues. The V end was cut by 5 bases, the J end by 0 bases, with 13 bases between. The CDR3 sequence: CASSLGGNMNTEAFF. For the CDR3, the DNA is TGTGCCAGCAGCCTTGGCGGCAACATGAACACTGAAGCTTTCTTT.

The chain carries TRBV19 and TRBJ1-2; 9 nucleotides line up with TRBD1. Germline V gene sequence: CDR1 LNHDA, CDR2 SQIVND (reference sequence). The J segment lost 4 bases and the V segment lost 5 bases, leaving 11 bases of the junction unmatched. The CDR3 has 16 amino acids. CDR3 bases: TGTGCCAGTAGTCCTCCGGGACAGGGTGATATCTATGGCTACACCTTC. Translation gives CASSPPGQGDIYGYTF.

This CDR3 is CASKRGGIPNTEAFF. The CDR3 bases are TGTGCCAGCAAACGGGGCGGTATACCTAACACTGAAGCTTTCTTT. The chain combines TRBV7-2 with TRBJ1-1; possible D gene TRBD1, 5 bases. Trimming cost V 7 bases and J 2 bases, with 17 bases left between them. Germline V CDR1 and CDR2: SGHTA, FQGNSA. The CDR3 runs 15 residues.

This clone turned up a few times. V gene TRBV7-3 combines with J gene TRBJ1-2; 8 bases fit TRBD1. Germline CDR1 reads SGHTA; CDR2 reads FQGTGA. This CDR3 is built from 13 residues. The junction had 7 bases not matched to a gene; V was cut back by 5 bases and J by 8 bases. DNA for the CDR3: TGTGCCAGCAGCCTCGGGACAGGTTTGGGCTACACCTTC. Its protein is CASSLGTGLGYTF.

CDR3 protein: CASSYQDGLEQYF. Here the CDR3 DNA reads TGTGCCAGCAGCTACCAGGACGGTCTCGAGCAGTACTTC. The rearrangement joins TRBV7-3 to TRBJ2-7, with D unresolved. V was trimmed by 4 bases and J by 6 bases, leaving 13 bases between them. Germline assignment: CDR1 SGHTA and CDR2 FQGTGA. The length of the CDR3 is 13 residues.

This chain connects TRBV5-6 to TRBJ1-2; 8 nucleotides line up with TRBD1. Per the germline V gene, CDR1 is SGHDT and CDR2 is YYEEEE. Germline trimming cut 3 bases from V and 8 bases from J; bases unmatched to any gene: 12. This CDR3 has 15 residues. The CDR3 reads CASSSDRAQTGGYTF. Here the CDR3 DNA reads TGTGCCAGCAGCTCGGACAGGGCGCAGACGGGAGGCTACACCTTC.

This clone is labeled hyperexpanded. The V call is TRBV4-3, the J call TRBJ2-7; a possible D gene is TRBD2 (6 bases). Trimming stripped 3 bases from V and 7 bases from J, with 19 bases between. The CDR3 contains 15 residues. Germline V gives CDR1 LGHNA, CDR2 YSLEER. The chain's CDR3 is CASSQAGQGNEEQYF. CDR3 nucleotide sequence: TGCGCCAGCAGCCAGGCGGGGCAGGGAAATGAAGAGCAGTACTTC.

This chain links TRBV11-1 with TRBJ2-1, with 9 bases matching TRBD1. Germline CDR1 is SGHAT and CDR2 is FQDESV (reference sequence). Trimming at V came to 5 bases and at J to 6 bases, leaving 8 bases not matched to a gene. The CDR3 loop spans 15 amino acids. This chain's CDR3 is CASSLRQGEGNEQFF. The CDR3 nucleotides read TGTGCCAGCAGCCTACGACAGGGGGAAGGCAATGAGCAGTTCTTC.

CDR3 amino acids: CASSLGGGPYEQYF. CDR3 bases: TGTGCCAGCAGCTTAGGGGGAGGCCCCTACGAGCAGTACTTC. The rearrangement joins TRBV7-2 to TRBJ2-7; tentative D call: TRBD2 (6 bases). The germline V gene encodes CDR1 SGHTA and CDR2 FQGNSA. V lost 1 base and J 2 bases, leaving 9 bases between the germline ends. This CDR3 contains 14 residues.

The chain joins TRBV10-3 to TRBJ1-6, with 10 bases matching TRBD1. The CDR3 is 15 residues long. J lost 14 bases, V lost 5 bases, and 12 bases had no gene match. CDR1 is ENHRY, CDR2 SYGVKD, per germline. This CDR3 is CAISQDRGIRVALHF. In DNA, the CDR3 is TGTGCCATCAGTCAGGACAGGGGGATTCGGGTGGCCCTCCACTTT.

The CDR3 is CASSIGPLEHNEQFF. As DNA, the CDR3 is TGTGCCAGTAGTATCGGACCCCTCGAGCACAATGAGCAGTTCTTC. The chain recombines TRBV19 with TRBJ2-1, with no clear D. The V gene's germline CDR1 is LNHDA and CDR2 SQIVND (reference sequence). V lost 3 bases to trimming and J lost 5 bases, with 14 bases between them. The CDR3 covers 15 residues.

The chain links TRBV30 to TRBJ1-6; no clear D. The CDR3 consists of 13 residues. Germline lookup yields CDR1 GTSNPN and CDR2 SVGIG (reference sequence). V lost 7 bases and J lost 0, with 7 bases in between. This CDR3 reads CALQSSYNSPLHF. The DNA of the CDR3 is TGTGCCTTACAGAGCTCCTATAATTCACCCCTCCACTTT.

This chain uses TRBV14 with TRBJ2-7; the D gene could be TRBD1 or TRBD2 (6 bases each). Germline V CDR1 and CDR2: SGHDN, FVKESK. There are 13 residues in the CDR3. With 8 bases removed from V and 3 bases from J, the gap between germline ends came to 14 bases. The CDR3 sequence is CASRRGGNYEQYF. In nucleotides, the CDR3 is TGTGCCAGCCGCCGAGGGGGGAACTACGAGCAGTACTTC.

V and J are TRBV7-8 and TRBJ2-1; 11 bases are shared with TRBD2. Germline V gene data show CDR1 as SGHVS and CDR2 as FQNEAQ. The length of the CDR3 is 16 residues. V dropped 0 bases and J dropped 4; count of bases not matched to a gene: 2. The CDR3: CASSLARLAGYNEQFF. DNA of the CDR3: TGTGCCAGCAGCTTAGCGCGACTAGCGGGGTACAATGAGCAGTTCTTC. Combining the CDR3 with reference TRBV7-8 and TRBJ2-1 gives the whole variable domain GAGVSQSPRYKVAKRGQDVALRCDPISGHVSLFWYQQALGQGPEFLTYFQNEAQLDKSGLPSDRFFAERPEGSVSTLKIQRTQQEDSAVYLCASSLARLAGYNEQFFGPGTRLTVL.

This sequence joins TRBV13 and TRBJ2-7; D gene uncertain. V was trimmed by 10 bases and J by 5 bases, leaving 15 bases between them. The CDR3 has 12 amino acids. CDR1 and CDR2 from the germline V gene are PRHDT and FYEKMQ (reference sequence). This CDR3 is CATSRALDEQYF. For the CDR3, the DNA is TGTGCCACCTCCCGGGCTCTCGACGAGCAGTACTTC. Complete variable domain (other parts from reference TRBV13 and TRBJ2-7): AAGVIQSPRHLIKEKRETATLKCYPIPRHDTVYWYQQGPGQDPQFLISFYEKMQSDKGSIPDRFSAQQFSDYHSELNMSSLELGDSALYFCATSRALDEQYFGPGTRLTVT.

The chain joins TRBV5-1 to TRBJ1-2; no firm D call. V was clipped by 0 bases and J by 1 base, with 10 bases between them. The CDR3 is 15 amino acids. Germline CDR1 SGHRS, CDR2 YFSETQ. CDR3 protein: CASSLGVDYNYGYTF. The CDR3 region has the DNA TGCGCCAGCAGCTTGGGGGTAGATTATAACTATGGCTACACCTTC.

The chain carries TRBV4-1 and TRBJ1-1; perhaps TRBD1 as D (6 bases). The germline V gene encodes CDR1 MGHRA and CDR2 YSYEKL. V gave up 4 bases and J gave up 4 bases, with 19 bases separating them. This CDR3 region has 16 residues. CDR3 sequence: CASSRTPGTKITEAFF. The CDR3 region has the DNA TGCGCCAGCAGCCGAACTCCCGGGACAAAGATCACTGAAGCTTTCTTT.

V is TRBV7-2 and J is TRBJ2-7, with TRBD1 matching 7 bases. The CDR3 extends over 14 amino acids. Germline V gene sequence: CDR1 SGHTA, CDR2 FQGNSA. Unmatched junction bases numbered 4, after V lost 5 bases and J lost 0 bases. CDR3 DNA: TGTGCCAGCAGCAGGACAGGTCTCTCCTACGAGCAGTACTTC. Encoded protein: CASSRTGLSYEQYF. The whole variable domain, filled in from reference TRBV7-2 and TRBJ2-7, reads GAGVSQSPSNKVTEKGKDVELRCDPISGHTALYWYRQSLGQGLEFLIYFQGNSAPDKSGLPSDRFSAERTGGSVSTLTIQRTQQEDSAVYLCASSRTGLSYEQYFGPGTRLTVT.